The 25 T cell receptor beta chains given below trace back to one sample, sequenced in a study of OX40 agonist ivuxolimab in advanced cancers. The library was made by the immunoSEQ multiplex PCR assay. TCRdb retrieved this table from immuneACCESS and kept in-frame rearrangements only. Not all clones are present; in checked studies, unresolved V genes account for under half, and no reason is known for the remainder. Here the sample has 65,000 to 80,000 clones; about 90% occur a single time. The top ten clones comprise more than 9.5% of the sample. The specimen was CD4+ or CD8+ T cells sorted from blood, collected in a trial of the OX40 agonist ivuxolimab. The receptors were sampled from an adult with an advanced solid tumor such as melanoma, head and neck, liver or kidney cancer.

This sequence joins TRBV4-1 and TRBJ1-4; D is possibly TRBD1 (5 bases). Between the trimmed V and J ends, which lost 1 base and 8 bases, there was a span of 14 bases. In germline, CDR1 is MGHRA, CDR2 YSYEKL. The CDR3 runs 15 residues. CDR3 nucleotide sequence: TGCGCCAGCAGCCAAGTATGGGGGGATCGGGAAAAACTGTTTTTT. This encodes CASSQVWGDREKLFF.

This sequence joins TRBV11-1 and TRBJ1-6; TRBD1 matches 9 bases. The V and J ends lost 2 bases and 7 bases, in that order; junction bases with no gene match: 6. Germline CDR1 reads SGHAT; CDR2 reads FQDESV (reference sequence). CDR3 length: 16 residues. The CDR3 loop reads CASSLTDRGSNSPLHF. DNA for the CDR3: TGTGCCAGCAGCTTAACGGACAGGGGAAGCAATTCACCCCTCCACTTT.

This clone has just a few counts. This rearrangement joins TRBV6-5 to TRBJ2-5, with a possible D match to TRBD2 (6 bases). The CDR3 is made up of 14 amino acids. The V gene lost 2 bases and the J gene lost 1 base, with 8 bases spanning the gap. CDR1 MNHEY and CDR2 SVGAGI come from the germline V gene. CDR3 bases: TGTGCCAGCAGTTACAGCGGGCCCCAAGAGACCCAGTACTTC. Its protein product is CASSYSGPQETQYF.

The rearrangement joins TRBV30 to TRBJ2-1, with 9 bases that match TRBD1. This CDR3 contains 15 residues. Losses at the gene ends were 2 bases for V and 8 bases for J; bases not matched to a gene: 10. CDR1 GTSNPN and CDR2 SVGIG come from the germline V gene (reference sequence). The CDR3 spells CAWSPRDRELYEQFF. The DNA of the CDR3 is TGTGCCTGGAGTCCTAGGGACAGGGAGTTATATGAGCAGTTCTTC.

The chain recombines TRBV19 with TRBJ2-7; no firm D call. V lost 5 bases, J lost 2 bases, and 16 bases lay in between. This CDR3 contains 15 residues. The germline V gene has CDR1 LNHDA and CDR2 SQIVND (reference sequence). The CDR3 coding sequence is TGTGCCAGTAGTTTTCGGTACCTCCCGACCTACGAGCAGTACTTC. Protein: CASSFRYLPTYEQYF.

V usage is TRBV7-9 and J usage is TRBJ2-7; D is undetermined. V lost 5 bases to trimming and J lost 4 bases, with 18 bases between them. The germline CDR1 and CDR2 sequences are SEHNR and FQNEAQ (reference sequence). The CDR3 runs to 15 residues. The CDR3 nucleotides are TGTGCCAGCAGCCCGAGAGACACCCCTATTTACGAGCAGTACTTC. Its translation is CASSPRDTPIYEQYF.

The chain employs TRBV2 and TRBJ2-7; 8 positions match TRBD2. The CDR3 loop spans 16 amino acids. J lost 0 bases, V lost 1 base, and 5 bases had no gene match. The germline V gene has CDR1 SNHLY and CDR2 FYNNEI. The CDR3 bases are TGTGCCAGCAGTGAAGAATTACTAGCGGCCTCCTACGAGCAGTACTTC. Protein: CASSEELLAASYEQYF.

This clone is labeled as medium-sized. CDR3 DNA: TGTGCCAGCAGCCGGGTTGGGATTTCGGACACTGAAGCTTTCTTT. This gives the protein CASSRVGISDTEAFF. V usage is TRBV5-6 and J usage is TRBJ1-1; D gene ambiguous. The CDR3 consists of 15 residues. Trimming shortened V by 4 bases and J by 3 bases, and 16 bases separated the two germline ends. The germline gives CDR1 SGHDT, CDR2 YYEEEE. The variable domain in full, with the rest retrieved from reference TRBV5-6 and TRBJ1-1, is DAGVTQSPTHLIKTRGQQVTLRCSPKSGHDTVSWYQQALGQGPQFIFQYYEEEERQRGNFPDRFSGHQFPNYSSELNVNALLLGDSALYLCASSRVGISDTEAFFGQGTRLTVV.

The rearrangement uses TRBV19 and TRBJ1-1; weak D call: TRBD1 (5 bases). V gave up 3 bases and J gave up 1 base, with 15 bases separating them. Germline lookup yields CDR1 LNHDA and CDR2 SQIVND (reference sequence). The CDR3 extends over 16 amino acids. Here the CDR3 DNA reads TGTGCCAGTAGTATTGTTTATCTGGGGGGGAACACTGAAGCTTTCTTT. Translated, it gives CASSIVYLGGNTEAFF.

The J gene is TRBJ1-6, the V gene TRBV5-6; the D is unclear. The CDR3 is 15 residues long. Germline V CDR1 and CDR2: SGHDT, YYEEEE. V dropped 7 bases and J dropped 0 bases, with 11 bases sitting between them. CDR3 loop: CASSPIGSYNSPLHF. The CDR3 DNA sequence: TGTGCCAGCTCCCCGATTGGCTCCTATAATTCACCCCTCCACTTT.

CDR3 in amino acids: CASSQETEAFF. CDR3 nucleotide sequence: TGCGCCAGCAGTCAGGAGACTGAAGCTTTCTTT. The rearrangement joins TRBV23-1 to TRBJ1-1, with D unclear. TRBV23-1 is classed as an ORF, of uncertain function. V lost 3 bases and J 5 bases, leaving 4 bases between the germline ends. The CDR3 extends over 11 amino acids.

The chain joins TRBV5-5 to TRBJ1-2; D may be TRBD1 (5 bases). V was trimmed by 1 base and J by 4 bases, leaving 17 bases between them. Germline CDR1 reads SGHKS; CDR2 reads YYEKEE (reference sequence). This CDR3 is 16 amino acids long. CDR3 protein: CASSLIGGTLFYGYTF. CDR3 coding DNA: TGTGCCAGCAGCTTGATCGGGGGGACCCTATTCTATGGCTACACCTTC.

This clone occurred once. The chain carries TRBV5-6 and TRBJ1-5, with D unresolved. Deletions cut 3 bases from V and 5 bases from J, with 12 bases between. CDR3 length: 14 amino acids. The germline CDR1 and CDR2 sequences are SGHDT and YYEEEE. The CDR3 protein is CASSSEGSYQPQHF. CDR3 sequence (DNA): TGTGCCAGCAGCTCCGAGGGTTCCTATCAGCCCCAGCATTTT.

This chain uses TRBV13 with TRBJ1-1; D is possibly TRBD1 (6 bases). This CDR3 region has 12 residues. CDR1 PRHDT and CDR2 FYEKMQ come from the germline V gene (reference sequence). The V and J ends lost 3 bases and 6 bases respectively, with 8 bases between them. The CDR3 DNA reads as TGTGCCAGCAGCTTGGGACACTCTGAAGCTTTCTTT. This encodes CASSLGHSEAFF. Full variable domain (outside the CDR3, taken from reference TRBV13 and TRBJ1-1): AAGVIQSPRHLIKEKRETATLKCYPIPRHDTVYWYQQGPGQDPQFLISFYEKMQSDKGSIPDRFSAQQFSDYHSELNMSSLELGDSALYFCASSLGHSEAFFGQGTRLTVV.

This chain uses TRBV27 with TRBJ1-2; TRBD1 might be the D (6 bases). The CDR3 extends over 14 amino acids. Germline V gives CDR1 MNHEY, CDR2 SMNVEV (reference sequence). V shed 5 bases and J shed 5 bases, with 15 bases lying between them. The CDR3 coding sequence is TGTGCCAGCAGTGCCCCTGGACAGACTTATGGCTACACCTTC. It codes for CASSAPGQTYGYTF.

The rearrangement links TRBV9 to TRBJ2-7; 9 nucleotides agree with TRBD2. The CDR3 runs to 18 residues. Germline V gene lookup returns CDR1 SGDLS and CDR2 YYNGEE. V was clipped by 6 bases and J by 7 bases; unmatched bases: 23. CDR3 amino acids: CASTPGPSGAALEEEQYF. The CDR3 DNA sequence: TGTGCCAGCACCCCAGGGCCTAGCGGGGCCGCGCTCGAAGAGGAGCAGTACTTC. The whole variable domain, remainder taken from reference TRBV9 and TRBJ2-7, is DSGVTQTPKHLITATGQRVTLRCSPRSGDLSVYWYQQSLDQGLQFLIQYYNGEERAKGNILERFSAQQFPDLHSELNLSSLELGDSALYFCASTPGPSGAALEEEQYFGPGTRLTVT.

The chain carries TRBV11-2 and TRBJ1-3, with D tentatively TRBD1 (6 bases). Germline lookup yields CDR1 SGHAT and CDR2 FQNNGV. V was clipped by 5 bases and J by 0 bases, with 11 bases between them. The CDR3 spans 15 residues. The CDR3 spells CASSLQGSSGNTIYF. CDR3 nucleotide sequence: TGTGCCAGCAGCCTACAGGGCTCCTCTGGAAACACCATATATTTT.

This chain uses TRBV9 with TRBJ1-1; 9 bases are shared with TRBD1. From germline, CDR1 is SGDLS and CDR2 YYNGEE. The CDR3 is made up of 15 amino acids. The V gene end was trimmed by 5 bases and the J gene end by 4 bases; junction bases not matched to a gene: 9. This CDR3 reads CASREQGASGTEAFF. The CDR3 region has the DNA TGTGCCAGCAGGGAACAGGGGGCATCTGGCACTGAAGCTTTCTTT.

This clone has only one observation. V and J are TRBV5-4 and TRBJ1-4; no reliable D call. V gave up 0 bases and J gave up 6 bases, with 12 bases separating them. The CDR3 runs to 15 residues. Germline loops: CDR1 SGHNT, CDR2 YYREEE (reference sequence). This chain's CDR3 is CASSLGQADYEKLFF. The CDR3 DNA reads TGTGCCAGCAGCTTGGGGCAGGCGGATTATGAAAAACTGTTTTTT. Complete variable domain (other parts from reference TRBV5-4 and TRBJ1-4): ETGVTQSPTHLIKTRGQQVTLRCSSQSGHNTVSWYQQALGQGPQFIFQYYREEENGRGNFPPRFSGLQFPNYSSELNVNALELDDSALYLCASSLGQADYEKLFFGSGTQLSVL.

This CDR3 is CASSLRTGAGTEAFF. The CDR3 coding sequence is TGTGCCAGCAGTCTCCGGACAGGGGCGGGCACTGAAGCTTTCTTT. This chain connects TRBV6-5 to TRBJ1-1; 9 nucleotides align to TRBD1. V trimming: 5 bases; J trimming: 4 bases; junction bases outside the gene matches: 8. The CDR3 sequence is 15 residues long. The V gene's germline CDR1 is MNHEY and CDR2 SVGAGI.

V usage is TRBV5-6 and J usage is TRBJ2-6; D not certain. Germline assignment: CDR1 SGHDT and CDR2 YYEEEE. V was clipped by 4 bases and J by 1 base, with 3 bases between them. The CDR3 is 13 residues long. CDR3 coding DNA: TGTGCCAGCAGCCGGTCTGGGGCCAACGTCCTGACTTTC. Translated, it gives CASSRSGANVLTF.

CDR3 amino acids: CASSSSGGHTDTQYF. The CDR3, as DNA: TGTGCCAGTAGTTCTAGCGGGGGGCACACAGATACGCAGTATTTT. V is TRBV19 and J is TRBJ2-3; 11 positions match TRBD2. CDR1 LNHDA and CDR2 SQIVND come from the germline V gene (reference sequence). Trimming cost V 5 bases and J 2 bases; bases outside gene matches: 3. This CDR3 contains 15 residues.

CDR3: CASSPRSGPIYGYTF. CDR3 nucleotide sequence: TGTGCCAGCAGCCCCCGAAGTGGCCCAATATATGGCTACACCTTC. V usage is TRBV7-9 and J usage is TRBJ1-2, with unresolved D. The CDR3 runs to 15 residues. Trimming pared 5 bases from V and 5 bases from J, leaving 18 bases between. Germline V gene sequence: CDR1 SEHNR, CDR2 FQNEAQ (reference sequence).

The chain has TRBV7-3 and TRBJ2-2; D call uncertain. The CDR3 is made up of 12 amino acids. Germline V gene data show CDR1 as SGHTA and CDR2 as FQGTGA. V lost 5 bases and J lost 1, with 2 bases in between. The CDR3 coding sequence is TGTGCCAGCAGCGTGAACACCGGGGAGCTGTTTTTT. It codes for CASSVNTGELFF.

This chain connects TRBV9 to TRBJ2-1; TRBD1 aligns across 7 bases. The CDR3 totals 16 residues. Germline loops: CDR1 SGDLS, CDR2 YYNGEE. V was clipped by 5 bases and J by 4 bases; unmatched bases: 12. The CDR3 sequence is CASSLLGDSEYNEQFF. The CDR3 DNA reads as TGTGCCAGCAGTCTCCTAGGGGACAGCGAGTACAATGAGCAGTTCTTC.